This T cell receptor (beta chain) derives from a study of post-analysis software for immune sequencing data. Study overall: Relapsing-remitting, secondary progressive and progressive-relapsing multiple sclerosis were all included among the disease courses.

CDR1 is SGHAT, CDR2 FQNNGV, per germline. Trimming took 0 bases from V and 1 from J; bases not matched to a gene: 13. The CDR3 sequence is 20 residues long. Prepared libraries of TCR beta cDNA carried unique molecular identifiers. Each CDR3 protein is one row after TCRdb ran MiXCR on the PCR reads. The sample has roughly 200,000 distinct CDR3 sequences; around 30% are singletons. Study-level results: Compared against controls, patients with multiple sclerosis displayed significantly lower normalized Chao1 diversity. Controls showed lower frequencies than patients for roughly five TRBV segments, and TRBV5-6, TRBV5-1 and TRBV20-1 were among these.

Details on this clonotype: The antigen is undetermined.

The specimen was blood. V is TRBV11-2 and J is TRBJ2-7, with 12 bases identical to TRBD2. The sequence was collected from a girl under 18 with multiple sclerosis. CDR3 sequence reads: CASSLDRPLTSGSTSYEQYF. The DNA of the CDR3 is TGTGCCAGCAGCTTAGATCGCCCGCTGACTAGCGGGAGTACGTCCTACGAGCAGTACTTC.